The entry that follows covers one T cell receptor (beta chain) sequence. Its antigen is unidentified. It was with 60 Vbeta and 13 Jbeta primers that the PCR ran. This table comes from immunoSEQ multiplex PCR, and its TCRdb copy is limited to in-frame clones, with some not included. The data hold 95,000 to 100,000 clones, with under 80% observed a single time. CDR3 length: 18 residues. Germline values: CDR1 SEHNR, CDR2 FQNEAQ (reference sequence). V lost 5 bases, J lost 5 bases, and 14 bases stayed unmatched. The data were obtained in a study of cytomegalovirus exposure and HLA in healthy donors. General study results and limits: Associated with HLA alleles at 0.05 false discovery rate in a later analysis were about 17,000 TCR beta sequences.

The gene calls are TRBV7-9 and TRBJ1-4; 10 positions match TRBD1. This TCR was recovered from a man aged 35 to 55 in good health and CMV-seropositive. The sequenced sample consisted of PBMCs. The CDR3 nucleotides are TGTGCCAGCAGCCCCGATACCGGGACAGGGGATGTCAATGAAAAACTGTTTTTT. As protein: CASSPDTGTGDVNEKLFF.